This TCR beta chain was obtained from a study of T cell responses to AZD1222 COVID-19 vaccine. Findings and caveats of the study: Clonal diversity may have been underestimated, and the donors were mostly white British, with more females than males. Repertoires were collected only later (after the peak T cell response had occurred). Receipt of two AZD1222 doses was followed by a rise in Spike-specific TCR breadth and depth. The study found vaccine-associated CD4 TCRs spanning spike, dominant at 160-218 and 743-854.

Trimming cost V 4 bases and J 11 bases, with 18 bases left between them. Germline lookup yields CDR1 MNHEY and CDR2 SVGEGT. The CDR3 has 14 residues. Profiling relied on immunoSEQ multiplex PCR, and the TCRdb table lists in-frame clones only, not all of them. The repertoire holds approximately 120,000 clones, with 84% as singletons. With regard to this clone: Its specificity is not known.

This sample comprised peripheral blood, obtained 28 days after the second AZD1222 dose. J is TRBJ1-5 and V is TRBV6-2 or TRBV6-3; the D is unclear. The receptor was isolated from an adult who received the AZD1222 COVID-19 vaccine. The CDR3 loop reads CASSSRVRSPSQHF. DNA of the CDR3: TGTGCCAGCAGTTCCCGGGTGCGCTCTCCATCCCAGCATTTT.